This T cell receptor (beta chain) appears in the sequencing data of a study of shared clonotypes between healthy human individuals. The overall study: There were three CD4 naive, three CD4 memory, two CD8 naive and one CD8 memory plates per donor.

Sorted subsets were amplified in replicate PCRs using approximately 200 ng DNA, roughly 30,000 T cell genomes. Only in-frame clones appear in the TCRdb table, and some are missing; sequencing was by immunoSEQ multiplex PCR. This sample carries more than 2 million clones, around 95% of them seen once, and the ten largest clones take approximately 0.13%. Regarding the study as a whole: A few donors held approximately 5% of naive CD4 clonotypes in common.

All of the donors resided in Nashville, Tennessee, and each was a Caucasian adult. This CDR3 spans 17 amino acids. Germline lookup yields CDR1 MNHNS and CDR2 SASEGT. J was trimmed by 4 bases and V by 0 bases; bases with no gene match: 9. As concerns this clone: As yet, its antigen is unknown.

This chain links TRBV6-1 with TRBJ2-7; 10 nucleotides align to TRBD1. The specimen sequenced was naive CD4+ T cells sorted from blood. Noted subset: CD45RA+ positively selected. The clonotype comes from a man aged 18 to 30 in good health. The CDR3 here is CASSEASFPGQGYEQYF. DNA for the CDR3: TGTGCCAGCAGTGAAGCTTCATTCCCGGGACAGGGGTACGAGCAGTACTTC.